Listed here are 11 T cell receptor beta chains from one sample, sequenced in a study of shared clonotypes between healthy human individuals. Clones were read by immunoSEQ multiplex PCR, and TCRdb kept only the in-frame ones, dropping some. The sample consists of roughly 300,000 clones, around 67% of them appearing once. Sequencing was done on a sample of memory CD4+ T cells sorted from blood. Subset denoted: CD45RA-negative fraction. These receptors came from a man aged 30 to 45 in good health.

This chain joins TRBV29-1 and TRBJ1-4; D is perhaps TRBD1 (5 bases). Germline V gene sequence: CDR1 SQVTM, CDR2 ANQGSEA. V was cut by 7 bases and J by 3 bases, with 12 bases left in between. This CDR3 has 13 residues. CDR3 region: CSALTAPNEKLFF. The CDR3 nucleotides read TGCAGCGCCCTGACAGCCCCTAATGAAAAACTGTTTTTT.

This clone was observed at least ten times. This chain's CDR3 is CASQGMSGFLNEQFF. The DNA of the CDR3 is TGTGCCAGCCAAGGAATGAGCGGGTTCCTCAATGAGCAGTTCTTC. This chain uses TRBV7-9 with TRBJ2-1, with D possibly TRBD2 on 6 matching bases. The CDR3 runs 15 residues. V was shortened by 8 bases and J by 6 bases, with 20 bases between the two germline ends. Looked up from germline, CDR1 is SEHNR and CDR2 is FQNEAQ (reference sequence).

The chain is built from TRBV4-3 and TRBJ1-2; D gene ambiguous. Deletions cut 1 base from V and 2 bases from J, with 8 bases between. The CDR3 totals 14 residues. Germline V lookup: CDR1 LGHNA, CDR2 YSLEER. The CDR3 here is CASSQVPVNYGYTF. CDR3 nucleotides: TGCGCCAGCAGCCAAGTCCCGGTAAACTATGGCTACACCTTC.

Turning to this clone: Other nucleotide sequences in the sample specify the same CDR3. This sequence joins TRBV28 and TRBJ2-7; D is possibly TRBD1 (6 bases). Germline CDR1 and CDR2: MDHEN and SYDVKM. The CDR3 totals 15 residues. V was pared by 2 bases and J by 1 base, with 12 bases between. CDR3 loop: CASSLRGSLSYEQYF. For the CDR3, the DNA is TGTGCCAGCAGTTTAAGGGGGAGCCTTTCCTACGAGCAGTACTTC.

This clone was detected a few times. Additional DNA sequences in this sample encode the identical CDR3. CDR3 amino acids: CASSYPTGSGANVLTF. CDR3 nucleotide sequence: TGTGCCAGCAGTTACCCCACAGGATCTGGGGCCAACGTCCTGACTTTC. V gene TRBV6-6 combines with J gene TRBJ2-6; the D gene is possibly TRBD1 (5 bases). CDR3 size: 16 residues. V gave up 2 bases and J gave up 1 base, with 9 bases separating them. Germline V gene lookup returns CDR1 MNHNY and CDR2 SVGAGI (reference sequence).

The DNA of the CDR3 is TGTGCCAGCTCACTATACCGGGACAGCCGCGAGCAGTACTTC. This codes for CASSLYRDSREQYF. This chain uses TRBV18 with TRBJ2-7; 7 nucleotides align to TRBD1. Germline trimming cut 4 bases from V and 6 bases from J; bases unmatched to any gene: 9. Germline CDR1 and CDR2: KGHSH and LQKENI. The CDR3 is 14 amino acids. The complete variable domain, with remaining parts taken from reference TRBV18 and TRBJ2-7, reads NAGVMQNPRHLVRRRGQEARLRCSPMKGHSHVYWYRQLPEEGLKFMVYLQKENIIDESGMPKERFSAEFPKEGPSILRIQQVVRGDSAAYFCASSLYRDSREQYFGPGTRLTVT.

The chain joins TRBV5-4 to TRBJ2-4; TRBD2 matches at 9 bases. The germline V gene has CDR1 SGHNT and CDR2 YYREEE (reference sequence). V was pared by 3 bases and J by 3 bases, with 10 bases of the junction left unmatched. This CDR3 spans 17 amino acids. In DNA, the CDR3 is TGTGCCAGCAGCTCTAGTCGCGGGAGGGCCGGCAAAAACATTCAGTACTTC. This sequence encodes CASSSSRGRAGKNIQYF.

This chain links TRBV25-1 with TRBJ1-4; D unclear. Germline V gives CDR1 MGHDK, CDR2 SYGVNS. The CDR3 length is 13 residues. The V gene lost 3 bases and the J gene lost 11 bases, with 13 bases spanning the gap. The CDR3 bases are TGTGCCAGCAGTGAGATCAGCGGTGGGAAACTGTTTTTT. This codes for CASSEISGGKLFF. Full variable domain (outside the CDR3, taken from reference TRBV25-1 and TRBJ1-4): EADIYQTPRYLVIGTGKKITLECSQTMGHDKMYWYQQDPGMELHLIHYSYGVNSTEKGDLSSESTVSRIRTEHFPLTLESARPSHTSQYLCASSEISGGKLFFGSGTQLSVL.

In its sample, this clone was seen many times. This rearrangement joins TRBV19 to TRBJ1-1; 8 bases align to TRBD1. The CDR3 sequence is 14 residues long. Looked up from germline, CDR1 is LNHDA and CDR2 is SQIVND (reference sequence). V was clipped by 4 bases and J by 3 bases; unmatched bases: 4. The CDR3 region is CASSRTGFDTEAFF. As DNA, the CDR3 is TGTGCCAGTAGTAGGACAGGGTTCGACACTGAAGCTTTCTTT.

This clone was detected many times. The chain uses TRBV6-5 and TRBJ1-1; possibly TRBD1 for D (5 bases). V lost 6 bases and J 3 bases, leaving 14 bases between the germline ends. The CDR3 totals 14 residues. Germline CDR1 reads MNHEY; CDR2 reads SVGAGI. This CDR3 is CASSKQAWDTEAFF. The DNA for the CDR3 is TGTGCCAGCAGCAAACAGGCCTGGGACACTGAAGCTTTCTTT.

The chain employs TRBV19 and TRBJ2-7; the D gene is possibly TRBD2 (5 bases). CDR3 length: 17 amino acids. Trimming stripped 5 bases from V and 4 bases from J, with 24 bases between. The germline CDR1 and CDR2 sequences are LNHDA and SQIVND (reference sequence). CDR3 amino acids: CASSPLKEAFFWYEQYF. The CDR3 DNA reads as TGTGCCAGTAGTCCTCTGAAGGAGGCTTTCTTTTGGTACGAGCAGTACTTC.